This TCR beta chain was sequenced in a study of glioma-infiltrating T cells (dated by TCRdb to between 2015 and 2016). Some background on the complete study: TCR alpha- and beta-chain repertoires were sequenced from glioma tissue, non-neoplastic brain tissue and matched peripheral blood mononuclear cells. The paired cohort comprised three low-grade glioma patients, several primary glioblastoma patients and three non-glioma patients contributing non-neoplastic brain tissue. Each tissue-infiltrating repertoire was compared with the same patient's peripheral blood repertoire to measure divergence between tissue and blood T-cell populations.

The CDR1 and CDR2 encoded by the germline V gene are ENHRY and SYGVKD. The CDR3 covers 16 residues, taking in both the cysteine and the phenylalanine. Of all the DNA, just the CDR3 is kept, 48 bases in frame from base 1. After removal of 8 bases from V and 2 bases from J, the junction retains 12 bases not matched to a gene. TCR alpha and beta CDR3 regions were amplified with the iRepertoire nested amplicon-rescue multiplex PCR (arm-PCR) platform from RNA. The input for one-step reverse transcription and amplification was about 100-450 ng of tissue mRNA or PBMC total RNA. After bead purification, a secondary multiplex PCR added Illumina adapters, and libraries were gel-purified between 200 and 400 bp. Demultiplexing relied on internal 6-nucleotide barcodes carried by the libraries. Sequencing of the libraries was done on an Illumina MiSeq using 2x220 or 2x250 nucleotide paired-end reads. The authors' pipeline ran thus. Paired reads were merged with FLASH 1.2.11 and aligned to the GRCh37 human genome with BWA-MEM before extracting TRA and TRB reads. For V and J assignment, an IMGT-derived reference of cassette sequences and CDR3 motifs that included pseudogenes was used. Three-frame translation of reads was performed, and productive CDR3s were defined as those with a C...FGXG motif and no stop codons. A clonotype was defined as a unique combination of a V-J cassette pair and a CDR3 amino acid sequence. Hamming distance filtering was applied to reads, with thresholds set by the sequence error rate of each sample in mapped regions. TCRdb trimmed the raw reads at Q25, called clones with MiXCR and kept productive beta chains. Rows with a matching CDR3 protein are joined into one entry that keeps the most common DNA and genes. TCRdb, not the authors, supplied the V and J calls. In this sample the table shows more than 95,000 distinct CDR3 sequences, under 30% of which occur a single time. The ten largest clones take up 35% to 55% of the sample.

About this clonotype: The antigen this receptor binds is unknown. Base qualities are not recorded, but no much larger clone differs from it by a single base.

Findings and caveats that apply to the study as a whole: VJ-independent divergence between tissue and blood was below expectation in non-neoplastic patients but above expectation in all gliomas, especially low-grade gliomas. Very few CDR3 sequences were shared between tissue and blood, attributed to high CDR3 diversity and limited sampling. Small numbers underpinned the group comparisons: 8 or 9 glioblastoma patients, three low-grade glioma patients and three non-neoplastic patients.

The chain links TRBV10-3 with TRBJ2-3; 8 of the junction bases match TRBD2. The sequencing sample was made of glioma tissue, nonneoplastic brain tissue, or PBMCs (not recorded which). This TCR came from a human donor with low-grade glioma or glioblastoma, undergoing nonglioma brain surgery, or in good health (not recorded which). The nucleotide sequence is given as TGTGCCATCGGGTCAGGGACTAGAGGTACCACAGATACGCAGTATTTT. Its protein reads: CAIGSGTRGTTDTQYF.